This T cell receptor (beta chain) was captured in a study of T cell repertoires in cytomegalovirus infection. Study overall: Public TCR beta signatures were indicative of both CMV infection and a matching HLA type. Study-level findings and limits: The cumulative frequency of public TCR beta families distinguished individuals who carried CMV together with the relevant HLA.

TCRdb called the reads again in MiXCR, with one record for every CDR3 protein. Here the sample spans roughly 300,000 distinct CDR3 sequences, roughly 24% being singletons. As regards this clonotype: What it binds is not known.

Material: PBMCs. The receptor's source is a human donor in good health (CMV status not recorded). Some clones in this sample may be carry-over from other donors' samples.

CDR3 sequence (DNA): TGCGCCAGCGCCACGAACCGACAGGGGATGGCCGGGGAGCTGTTTTTT. It specifies CASATNRQGMAGELFF. This chain uses TRBV5-1 with TRBJ2-2; 8 positions match TRBD1. The V segment lost 7 bases and the J segment 6 bases; nucleotides outside the gene matches: 14. The CDR3 loop spans 16 amino acids. Per germline, CDR1 SGHRS and CDR2 YFSETQ. Supplemented by reference TRBV5-1 and TRBJ2-2, the full variable domain reads KAGVTQTPRYLIKTRGQQVTLSCSPISGHRSVSWYQQTPGQGLQFLFEYFSETQRNKGNFPGRFSGRQFSNSRSEMNVSTLELGDSALYLCASATNRQGMAGELFFGEGSRLTVL.